This TCR beta chain was profiled in a study of blood T cell repertoires in COVID-19. Across the whole study: T cells, B-cell-depleted T cells, or PBMCs provided the cDNA or gDNA that served as material.

J gave up 7 bases and V 5 bases, and 9 bases lay outside the gene matches. Germline V gene sequence: CDR1 KGHDR, CDR2 SFDVKD. The CDR3 has 15 residues. Data came from immunoSEQ multiplex PCR; TCRdb stores just in-frame clones and leaves some out. This sample carries approximately 100,000 clones, approximately 91% of them seen once, and the ten largest clones take about 18%. The receptor comes from a man aged 45-65 years with acute or convalescent COVID-19. The chain has TRBV24-1 and TRBJ2-1, with 8 positions matching TRBD1. Sequenced sample: peripheral blood. CDR3 DNA: TGTGCCACCAGTGGCCGGACAGGGTTGTTTAATGAGCAGTTCTTC. Residues: CATSGRTGLFNEQFF.